This T cell receptor (beta chain) was retrieved from a study of cytomegalovirus exposure and HLA in healthy donors. Overall study findings and caveats: Within an earlier analysis, most TCR beta V segments proved productive either about 90% or about 30% of the time. Around 160 TCR beta chains were listed as cytomegalovirus-associated. Several of the most significant clusters appeared linked to common viral pathogens, based on a later analysis.

Primers for the PCR totalled 60 Vbeta and 13 Jbeta. Clones were read by immunoSEQ multiplex PCR, and TCRdb kept only the in-frame ones, dropping some. Among 170,000 or so clones listed, 65% to 85% were seen once. Points on this clone: Its antigen is undetermined.

This CDR3 spans 13 amino acids. Germline V lookup: CDR1 SGHRS, CDR2 YFSETQ. The V end lost 3 bases, the J end lost 8 bases, and 11 bases lay between the germline ends. This TCR came from a male donor in good health and CMV-seropositive. The rearrangement uses TRBV5-1 and TRBJ2-2; D perhaps matches TRBD1 (6 bases). Source material: PBMCs. The CDR3 DNA sequence: TGCGCCAGCAGCTCAACAGGGCTAGGGGAGCTGTTTTTT. Protein product: CASSSTGLGELFF.